Listed here are 18 T cell receptor beta chains from one sample, sequenced in a study of blood T cell repertoires in COVID-19. The assay was immunoSEQ multiplex PCR, and TCRdb's table has in-frame clones only and misses some. Among approximately 100,000 clones listed, about 90% were seen once. The sample was peripheral blood. The receptors stem from a man aged 50-60 years with acute or convalescent COVID-19.

The chain uses TRBV21-1 and TRBJ2-2; TRBD1, the table's D call, was not compared with the DNA. TRBV21-1 constitutes a pseudogene. This CDR3 is 15 amino acids long. CDR3 nucleotide sequence: TGTGCCAGCAAAGGGACAGGAGGAGACACCGGGGAGCTGTTTTTT. Protein sequence: CASKGTGGDTGELFF.

The chain recombines TRBV3-1 (or the pseudogene TRBV3-2) with TRBJ1-2; TRBD1 matches at 8 bases. The CDR3 covers 17 residues. V lost 3 bases to trimming and J lost 4 bases; unmatched junction nucleotides: 13. The germline CDR1 and CDR2 sequences are LGHDT and YNNKEL (reference sequence). The CDR3 DNA reads TGTGCCAGCAGCCACATACTCAGACCAGACAGGGGCTATGGCTACACCTTC. This translates into CASSHILRPDRGYGYTF.

The chain carries TRBV9 and TRBJ1-5; 8 positions match TRBD1. The CDR3 contains 14 residues. Germline V gene data show CDR1 as SGDLS and CDR2 as YYNGEE. J lost 7 bases, V lost 2 bases, and 5 bases had no gene match. CDR3 sequence (DNA): TGTGCCAGCAGCGTGGGACAGGCGAGACAGCCCCAGCATTTT. Translating it yields CASSVGQARQPQHF.

The chain employs TRBV24-1 and TRBJ2-2; 9 bases map to TRBD1. The V segment lost 6 bases and the J segment 4 bases; nucleotides outside the gene matches: 8. CDR1 and CDR2 from the germline V gene are KGHDR and SFDVKD. The CDR3 consists of 16 residues. CDR3 sequence (DNA): TGTGCCACCAGTATAACCGGGACAGGGCGCACCGGGGAGCTGTTTTTT. Translating gives CATSITGTGRTGELFF.

The J gene is TRBJ2-3, the V gene TRBV28; perhaps TRBD2 as D (5 bases). The CDR3 sequence is 14 residues long. Germline V gives CDR1 MDHEN, CDR2 SYDVKM. V lost 9 bases, J lost 1 base, and 14 bases lay in between. The CDR3 spells CASLEGVGTDTQYF. CDR3 nucleotides: TGTGCCAGTCTTGAGGGAGTGGGCACAGATACGCAGTATTTT.

This chain uses TRBV19 with TRBJ2-1; TRBD1 matches 9 bases. The ends lost 4 bases at V and 6 bases at J; junction bases unmatched: 4. CDR3 length equals 14 residues. Looked up from germline, CDR1 is LNHDA and CDR2 is SQIVND (reference sequence). The CDR3 DNA reads as TGTGCCAGTAGTAAAGGACAGGGGTTCAATGAGCAGTTCTTC. This encodes CASSKGQGFNEQFF.

V and J are TRBV5-4 and TRBJ2-7; D is possibly TRBD2 (5 bases). Germline-derived CDR1 and CDR2 are SGHNT and YYREEE (reference sequence). The CDR3 sequence is 11 residues long. Between the trimmed V and J ends, which lost 4 bases and 7 bases, there was a span of 9 bases. The chain's CDR3 is CASSRTGEQYF. The CDR3 nucleotides are TGTGCCAGCAGCAGGACGGGAGAGCAGTACTTC.

This rearrangement joins TRBV5-1 to TRBJ2-7; 8 bases line up with TRBD2. CDR3 length: 15 amino acids. Losses at the gene ends were 3 bases for V and 2 bases for J; bases not matched to a gene: 7. Per the germline V gene, CDR1 is SGHRS and CDR2 is YFSETQ. This chain's CDR3 is CASSWRGEITYEQYF. The DNA of the CDR3 is TGCGCCAGCAGCTGGCGGGGGGAGATTACCTACGAGCAGTACTTC.

This chain connects TRBV15 to TRBJ2-1; maybe TRBD1 (5 bases). CDR3 length: 11 amino acids. Germline lookup yields CDR1 LNHNV and CDR2 YYDKDF (reference sequence). V was pared by 6 bases and J by 5 bases, with 5 bases between. The CDR3 protein is CATRGDNEQFF. In DNA, the CDR3 is TGTGCCACCAGAGGGGACAATGAGCAGTTCTTC.

The chain links TRBV18 to TRBJ2-1, with D hard to call. The germline CDR1 and CDR2 sequences are KGHSH and LQKENI. The V gene lost 3 bases and the J gene lost 8 bases, with 17 bases spanning the gap. The CDR3 spans 15 residues. DNA for the CDR3: TGTGCCAGCTCACCGCCAATCCTTTCTCGGGATGAGCAGTTCTTC. This gives the protein CASSPPILSRDEQFF.

The gene calls are TRBV4-3 and TRBJ2-7; D is perhaps TRBD1 (6 bases). Trimming took off 0 bases at V and 2 bases at J, with 8 bases between the two ends. The CDR3 has 14 residues. CDR1 and CDR2 from the germline V gene are LGHNA and YSLEER. CDR3 region: CASSQDRGPYEQYF. The CDR3 DNA sequence: TGCGCCAGCAGCCAAGACAGGGGTCCCTACGAGCAGTACTTC.

This chain uses TRBV28 with TRBJ1-5, with D perhaps TRBD1 (6 bases). From germline, CDR1 is MDHEN and CDR2 SYDVKM. V shed 6 bases and J shed 5 bases, with 11 bases lying between them. This CDR3 is 13 amino acids long. The chain's CDR3 is CASSNRVYQPQHF. The CDR3 nucleotides read TGTGCCAGCAGCAACAGGGTTTATCAGCCCCAGCATTTT.

The chain uses TRBV2 and TRBJ2-7; TRBD1 matches 9 bases. Germline CDR1 SNHLY, CDR2 FYNNEI. CDR3 size: 16 residues. The junction had 14 bases not matched to a gene; V was cut back by 5 bases and J by 6 bases. CDR3 region: CASSKKWDREGSEQYF. The DNA for the CDR3 is TGTGCCAGCAGTAAGAAATGGGACAGGGAAGGTAGCGAGCAGTACTTC.

The chain links TRBV19 to TRBJ2-6, with 12 nucleotides matching TRBD1. J was trimmed by 2 bases and V by 1 base; bases with no gene match: 3. The CDR3 is 18 amino acids. Germline V gene sequence: CDR1 LNHDA, CDR2 SQIVND (reference sequence). In nucleotides, the CDR3 is TGTGCCAGTAGTATAGTCGGGACAGGGGGCCCTGGGGCCAACGTCCTGACTTTC. This translates into CASSIVGTGGPGANVLTF.

This chain connects TRBV10-3 to TRBJ2-7, with 8 bases lining up with TRBD2. Unmatched junction bases numbered 12, after V lost 6 bases and J lost 2 bases. The CDR3 has 16 residues. Germline V gene sequence: CDR1 ENHRY, CDR2 SYGVKD. This chain's CDR3 is CAISQSRTSGTYEQYF. The CDR3 nucleotides read TGTGCCATCAGCCAAAGCCGCACTAGCGGAACCTACGAGCAGTACTTC.

This sequence joins TRBV10-3 and TRBJ2-7; TRBD1 agrees at 7 bases. The germline gives CDR1 ENHRY, CDR2 SYGVKD. The ends lost 3 bases at V and 4 bases at J; junction bases unmatched: 12. The CDR3 covers 16 residues. This CDR3 reads CAISDHLGDSGYEQYF. DNA for the CDR3: TGTGCCATCAGTGACCACCTGGGGGACAGTGGATACGAGCAGTACTTC.

The genes are TRBV28 and TRBJ1-1; 9 bases are a match to TRBD1. The CDR3 is made up of 14 amino acids. Germline CDR1 MDHEN, CDR2 SYDVKM. J was trimmed by 4 bases and V by 3 bases; bases with no gene match: 3. The CDR3 loop reads CASSLDRGTTEAFF. In nucleotides, the CDR3 is TGTGCCAGCAGTTTGGACAGGGGAACCACTGAAGCTTTCTTT. The whole variable domain, filled in from reference TRBV28 and TRBJ1-1, reads DVKVTQSSRYLVKRTGEKVFLECVQDMDHENMFWYRQDPGLGLRLIYFSYDVKMKEKGDIPEGYSVSREKKERFSLILESASTNQTSMYLCASSLDRGTTEAFFGQGTRLTVV.

The J gene is TRBJ1-1, the V gene TRBV19; D ambiguous. Between the trimmed V and J ends, which lost 7 bases and 0 bases, there was a span of 18 bases. The CDR3 is 16 residues long. Germline CDR1 and CDR2: LNHDA and SQIVND (reference sequence). CDR3 residues: CASKPTLPSVNTEAFF. CDR3 DNA sequence: TGTGCCAGTAAACCTACCCTCCCCTCTGTGAACACTGAAGCTTTCTTT.